This T cell receptor (beta chain) originates from a study of blood T cell repertoires in COVID-19. Study details: PBMCs, B-cell-depleted T cells, or T cells provided the cDNA or gDNA that made up the material.

Authors' data handling: Amplification of reference gene primers provided the estimated nucleated cell counts. Assay: immunoSEQ multiplex PCR; the TCRdb copy retains only in-frame clones and omits some. D and trimming come from the DNA, and the V and J calls and clone size come from that table. The sample has fewer than 500,000 clones, 81% seen once. V was trimmed by 4 bases and J by 7 bases, leaving 12 bases between them. The germline V gene encodes CDR1 SGHRS and CDR2 YFSETQ. The CDR3 runs 13 residues. Sequences were obtained from peripheral blood. This receptor was taken from a human donor with acute or convalescent COVID-19. The donor label of this sample is uncertain. The V call is TRBV5-1, the J call TRBJ1-3; D may be TRBD1 (6 bases). The CDR3 nucleotides are TGCGCCAGCAGCAATACAGGGTTGAACACCATATATTTT. Translating gives CASSNTGLNTIYF.